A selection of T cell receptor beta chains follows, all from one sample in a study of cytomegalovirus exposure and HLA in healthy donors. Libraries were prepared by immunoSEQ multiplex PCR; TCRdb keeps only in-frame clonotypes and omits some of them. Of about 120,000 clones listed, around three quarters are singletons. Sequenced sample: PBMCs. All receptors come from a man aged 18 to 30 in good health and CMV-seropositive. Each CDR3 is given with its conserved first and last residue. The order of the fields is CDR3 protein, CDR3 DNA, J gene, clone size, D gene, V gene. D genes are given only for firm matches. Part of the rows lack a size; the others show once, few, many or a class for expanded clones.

CASSDQDSYGYTF,TGTGCCAGCAGTGATCAGGACAGCTATGGCTACACCTTC,TRBJ1-2,.,.,TRBV6-4
CASSSGGAAYNEQFF,TGTGCCAGCAGTAGCGGGGGGGCGGCCTACAATGAGCAGTTCTTC,TRBJ2-1,.,TRBD2,TRBV6-5
CASSSGTGGSFYGYTF,TGTGCCAGCAGCTCCGGGACAGGGGGCTCTTTCTATGGCTACACCTTC,TRBJ1-2,once,TRBD1,TRBV6-6
CASSRTSGGEQYF,TGCGCCAGCAGCCGGACTAGCGGGGGCGAGCAGTACTTC,TRBJ2-7,.,TRBD2,TRBV4-1
CASRNRVHQPQHF,TGTGCCAGCAGGAACAGGGTCCATCAGCCCCAGCATTTT,TRBJ1-5,.,.,TRBV6-5
CATSRDDPGAADTQYF,TGTGCCACCAGCAGAGATGACCCAGGGGCCGCAGATACGCAGTATTTT,TRBJ2-3,.,.,TRBV15
CAWSVRRAGWDTGELFF,TGTGCCTGGAGTGTACGAAGGGCAGGGTGGGACACCGGGGAGCTGTTTTTT,TRBJ2-2,.,.,TRBV30
CASSFKRETTDTQYF,TGCGCCAGCAGCTTCAAGAGGGAGACCACAGATACGCAGTATTTT,TRBJ2-3,.,.,TRBV5-1
CASSPIAGGAKNIQYF,TGTGCCAGCTCACCAATAGCGGGGGGGGCCAAAAACATTCAGTACTTC,TRBJ2-4,.,TRBD2,TRBV18
CASSIGRSGANVLTF,TGTGCCAGTAGTATAGGCCGGTCTGGGGCCAACGTCCTGACTTTC,TRBJ2-6,.,.,TRBV19
CASSFGDRDMNEQFF,TGCGCCAGCAGCTTCGGGGACAGGGATATGAATGAGCAGTTCTTC,TRBJ2-1,.,TRBD1,TRBV5-1
CASSAQGNSPLHF,TGTGCCAGCAGCGCACAGGGGAATTCACCCCTCCACTTT,TRBJ1-6,few,TRBD1,TRBV4-2
CASSIGLAGGPDDEQFF,TGTGCCAGCAGTATTGGACTAGCGGGAGGGCCGGACGATGAGCAGTTCTTC,TRBJ2-1,few,TRBD2,TRBV7-8
CATSRDIASFDNEQFF,TGTGCCACCAGCAGAGATATTGCTAGCTTCGACAATGAGCAGTTCTTC,TRBJ2-1,few,.,TRBV15
CASSSGATDTQYF,TGTGCCAGCAGTAGCGGGGCCACAGATACGCAGTATTTT,TRBJ2-3,.,TRBD2,TRBV25-1
CASSIPELDEQYF,TGTGCCAGTAGTATACCGGAGTTGGACGAGCAGTACTTC,TRBJ2-7,.,.,TRBV19
CASSQATNEKLFF,TGCGCCAGCAGTCAGGCAACTAATGAAAAACTGTTTTTT,TRBJ1-4,.,.,TRBV10-2
CAWSVQEGVEYF,TGTGCCTGGAGTGTACAAGAGGGAGTAGAGTACTTC,TRBJ2-7,.,.,TRBV30
CASSFDRALEAFF,TGCGCCAGCAGCTTCGACAGGGCCCTTGAAGCTTTCTTT,TRBJ1-1,.,TRBD1,TRBV5-1
CASSRDTSSYEQYF,TGTGCCAGCTCACGGGACACGAGCTCCTACGAGCAGTACTTC,TRBJ2-7,once,.,TRBV18
CASRQDGNSGNTIYF,TGTGCCAGCAGACAGGACGGTAACTCTGGAAACACCATATATTTT,TRBJ1-3,.,.,TRBV6-1
CASSMSSGSAGANVLTF,TGTGCCAGTAGTATGTCCAGCGGGAGCGCTGGGGCCAACGTCCTGACTTTC,TRBJ2-6,.,TRBD2,TRBV19
CASLRQRNTEAFF,TGTGCCAGCCTTCGACAGAGGAACACTGAAGCTTTCTTT,TRBJ1-1,few,.,TRBV28
CASIGTALYGYTF,TGTGCCAGCATTGGGACAGCGCTCTATGGCTACACCTTC,TRBJ1-2,.,TRBD1,TRBV28
CASSSVSLAREQYF,TGTGCCAGCAGTTCCGTATCCCTAGCGCGCGAGCAGTACTTC,TRBJ2-7,once,.,TRBV11-2
CASSYQASGANVLTF,TGTGCCAGCAGTTATCAGGCCTCTGGGGCCAACGTCCTGACTTTC,TRBJ2-6,.,.,TRBV6-6